This TCR beta chain stems from a study of cytomegalovirus exposure and HLA in healthy donors. General study points: Segments of the TCR beta V type were, in most cases, productive about 87% or about 30% of the time in an earlier analysis. Through in vitro validation, three CMV-associated chains were shown to be specific for CMV antigens. High specificity and sensitivity for cytomegalovirus status were reported for the classifier.

Use of 60 Vbeta and 13 Jbeta primers characterized the PCR. The repertoire was sequenced with immunoSEQ multiplex PCR; TCRdb's copy has only in-frame clones and lacks some. In the table there are around 67,000 clones, 80% to 90% of which are singletons. In the case of this clone: As yet, its antigen is unknown.

The CDR3 spans 11 residues. V was shortened by 11 bases and J by 4 bases, with 11 bases between the two germline ends. Germline V gene data show CDR1 as SEHNR and CDR2 as FQNEAQ (reference sequence). The receptor was derived from a woman in her 30s in good health and CMV-seropositive. The chain is built from TRBV7-9 and TRBJ1-2; D unclear. Material: PBMCs. CDR3 amino acids: CAAGETYGYTF. In nucleotides, the CDR3 is TGTGCCGCCGGGGAGACCTATGGCTACACCTTC.